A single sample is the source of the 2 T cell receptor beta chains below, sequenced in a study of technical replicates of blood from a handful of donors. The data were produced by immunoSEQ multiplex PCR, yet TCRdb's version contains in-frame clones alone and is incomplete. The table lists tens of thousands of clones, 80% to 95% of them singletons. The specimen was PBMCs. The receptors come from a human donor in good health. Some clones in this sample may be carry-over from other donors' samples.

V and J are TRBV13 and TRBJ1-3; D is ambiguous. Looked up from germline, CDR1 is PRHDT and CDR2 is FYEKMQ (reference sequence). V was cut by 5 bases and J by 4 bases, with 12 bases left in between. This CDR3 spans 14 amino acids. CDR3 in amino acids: CASSQEGGGNTIYF. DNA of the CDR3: TGTGCCAGCAGCCAAGAGGGAGGAGGAAACACCATATATTTT.

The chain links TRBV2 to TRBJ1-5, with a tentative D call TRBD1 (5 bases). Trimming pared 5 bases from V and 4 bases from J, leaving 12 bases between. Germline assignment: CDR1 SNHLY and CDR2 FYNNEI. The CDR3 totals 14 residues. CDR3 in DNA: TGTGCCAGCAGTTGGGTATCAGGGAATCAGCCCCAGCATTTT. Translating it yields CASSWVSGNQPQHF.